Listed here are 9 T cell receptor beta chains from one sample, sequenced in a study of cytotoxic CD8 clonotypes in ibrutinib-treated CLL. Measured with immunoSEQ multiplex PCR; TCRdb has only the in-frame clones, and not every one. The sample shows approximately 140,000 clones, 91% of them seen only once. The specimen comprised PBMCs, sampled after 12 months of ibrutinib treatment. Receptor source: a human donor with chronic lymphocytic leukemia.

The CDR3 region has the DNA TGCAGCGTTAGGTTCACCGGGGAGCAGTACTTC. Translation gives CSVRFTGEQYF. The gene calls are TRBV29-1 and TRBJ2-7; no firm D call. Germline V gene sequence: CDR1 SQVTM, CDR2 ANQGSEA. The CDR3 spans 11 residues. Trimming took 5 bases from V and 7 from J, leaving 12 bases between them.

The rearrangement links TRBV6-5 to TRBJ1-2; no clear D gene. Germline V gene sequence: CDR1 MNHEY, CDR2 SVGAGI. The CDR3 has 13 amino acids. V was pared by 0 bases and J by 4 bases, with 6 bases between. This chain's CDR3 is CASSYSGSYGYTF. The CDR3 nucleotides read TGTGCCAGCAGTTACTCCGGCAGCTATGGCTACACCTTC.

The gene calls are TRBV28 and TRBJ2-7, with a possible D match to TRBD1 (6 bases). Trimming cost V 5 bases and J 1 base, with 15 bases left between them. Germline V CDR1 and CDR2: MDHEN, SYDVKM. The CDR3 is 15 residues long. Here the CDR3 reads CASSPDRIFSYEQYF. The CDR3 DNA reads as TGTGCCAGCAGTCCCGACAGGATTTTTTCCTACGAGCAGTACTTC.

The chain uses TRBV11-1 and TRBJ1-3; 7 bases fit TRBD1. The CDR3 has 17 amino acids. V was pared by 5 bases and J by 0 bases, with 10 bases of the junction left unmatched. Per the germline V gene, CDR1 is SGHAT and CDR2 is FQDESV (reference sequence). CDR3 protein: CASSKGTDRPSGNTIYF. The CDR3 DNA reads TGTGCCAGCAGCAAGGGAACGGACAGGCCCTCTGGAAACACCATATATTTT.

This sequence joins TRBV28 and TRBJ2-7; the D is unclear. Germline loops: CDR1 MDHEN, CDR2 SYDVKM. The V end was cut by 6 bases, the J end by 6 bases, with 6 bases between. CDR3 length: 10 residues. The CDR3 coding sequence is TGTGCCAGCAGCAGAATCGAGCAGTACTTC. Translation gives CASSRIEQYF.

J is TRBJ2-5 and V is TRBV30, with TRBD2 matching over 8 bases. Germline CDR1 reads GTSNPN; CDR2 reads SVGIG (reference sequence). The CDR3 has 12 amino acids. Trimming cost V 2 bases and J 5 bases; bases outside gene matches: 1. CDR3 region: CAWSSGGETQYF. The CDR3 bases are TGTGCCTGGAGTTCGGGAGGGGAGACCCAGTACTTC. Filled out from reference TRBV30 and TRBJ2-5, the complete variable domain reads SQTIHQWPATLVQPVGSPLSLECTVEGTSNPNLYWYRQAAGRGLQLLFYSVGIGQISSEVPQNLSASRPQDRQFILSSKKLLLSDSGFYLCAWSSGGETQYFGPGTRLLVL.

The chain combines TRBV9 with TRBJ1-4, with 10 nucleotides matching TRBD1. The J segment lost 8 bases and the V segment lost 0 bases, leaving 4 bases of the junction unmatched. The V gene's germline CDR1 is SGDLS and CDR2 YYNGEE. This CDR3 is 15 amino acids long. CDR3 nucleotides: TGTGCCAGCAGCGTAGCTGGGGGACAGGGGGAAAAACTGTTTTTT. Protein sequence: CASSVAGGQGEKLFF.

This sequence joins TRBV28 and TRBJ1-3; TRBD1 agrees at 12 bases. J lost 5 bases, V lost 4 bases, and 6 bases had no gene match. Germline CDR1 MDHEN, CDR2 SYDVKM. The length of the CDR3 is 16 residues. In nucleotides, the CDR3 is TGTGCCAGCAGTTCCGGGACAGGGGGCAAGAGAAACACCATATATTTT. It is translated as CASSSGTGGKRNTIYF.

V gene TRBV30 combines with J gene TRBJ2-5, with a weak D call TRBD2 (6 bases). The CDR3 loop spans 15 amino acids. CDR1 is GTSNPN and CDR2 is SVGIG in the germline V gene (reference sequence). Trimming took off 1 base at V and 5 bases at J, with 17 bases between the two ends. This CDR3 is CAWSGGEKPYETQYF. The CDR3 bases are TGTGCCTGGAGTGGGGGGGAGAAACCGTACGAGACCCAGTACTTC.